These 7 T cell receptor beta chains came from one sample sequenced in a study of cytomegalovirus exposure and HLA in healthy donors (dated by TCRdb to about 2017). Library generation was performed with the immunoSEQ multiplex PCR assay. TCRdb provides this immuneACCESS table in a form limited to in-frame rearrangements. Some clones are lacking; in checked studies, under half of them reflect an unresolved V gene, and why the rest are absent is not known. This sample holds roughly 280,000 clones; 80% to 90% were observed only once. Less than 1.2% of the sample belongs to the ten largest clones. Sample: PBMCs. The receptors come from a woman aged 18-29 years in good health and CMV-seronegative.

This chain joins TRBV15 and TRBJ2-7, with 7 bases matching TRBD1. The CDR3 runs 17 residues. CDR1 and CDR2 (germline): LNHNV, YYDKDF (reference sequence). Trimming took 2 bases from V and 5 from J; bases not matched to a gene: 15. Written as DNA, the CDR3 is TGTGCCACCAGCAGAAAGGGGGACAGTGGAGGTAACGACGAGCAGTACTTC. Protein: CATSRKGDSGGNDEQYF.

The chain uses TRBV11-2 and TRBJ2-7; possibly TRBD2 for D (6 bases). The CDR3 covers 17 residues. Germline V gene data show CDR1 as SGHAT and CDR2 as FQNNGV. V was clipped by 1 base and J by 0 bases, with 16 bases between them. CDR3 protein: CASSLVWGGESSYEQYF. The CDR3 region has the DNA TGTGCCAGCAGCTTAGTATGGGGCGGGGAAAGCTCCTACGAGCAGTACTTC.

The CDR3 is CASSLYGGQGGYEQYF. DNA for the CDR3: TGTGCCAGCAGCTTATATGGGGGACAGGGGGGCTACGAGCAGTACTTC. The chain couples TRBV7-8 to TRBJ2-7; 11 bases align to TRBD1. Germline assignment: CDR1 SGHVS and CDR2 FQNEAQ. This CDR3 contains 16 residues. Trimming removed 2 bases from V and 3 bases from J; junction bases left unmatched: 6.

Turning to this clone: One end of the junction fails to match germline, which may point to a read error. The chain has TRBV28 and TRBJ1-1; 8 nucleotides match TRBD1. The CDR3 loop spans 11 amino acids. Germline V lookup: CDR1 MDHEN, CDR2 SYDVKM. In DNA form, the CDR3 reads TGTGCCAGCAGTCCAGGGACAGGCAGGATCTTT. Translating gives CASSPGTGRIF.

The chain couples TRBV5-4 to TRBJ1-1; 9 bases are a match to TRBD1. Per the germline V gene, CDR1 is SGHNT and CDR2 is YYREEE (reference sequence). The CDR3 totals 15 residues. J lost 5 bases, V lost 4 bases, and 9 bases had no gene match. This CDR3 is CASSLNRGPGTEAFF. The CDR3, as DNA: TGTGCCAGCAGCCTAAACAGGGGGCCAGGGACTGAAGCTTTCTTT.

The chain recombines TRBV27 with TRBJ2-2; 11 nucleotides align to TRBD1. V trimming: 6 bases; J trimming: 3 bases; junction bases outside the gene matches: 6. The CDR3 totals 16 residues. The germline V gene has CDR1 MNHEY and CDR2 SMNVEV (reference sequence). The CDR3 DNA reads TGTGCCAGCAGAGGGACAGGGGGGGGGTACACCGGGGAGCTGTTTTTT. Translation gives CASRGTGGGYTGELFF.

The chain couples TRBV7-2 to TRBJ2-7; 13 bases match TRBD2. Germline values: CDR1 SGHTA, CDR2 FQGNSA. The CDR3 length is 15 residues. J was trimmed by 5 bases and V by 5 bases; bases with no gene match: 6. The chain's CDR3 is CASSPGLAGIHEQYF. The CDR3 DNA reads as TGTGCCAGCAGCCCGGGACTAGCGGGAATCCACGAGCAGTACTTC.